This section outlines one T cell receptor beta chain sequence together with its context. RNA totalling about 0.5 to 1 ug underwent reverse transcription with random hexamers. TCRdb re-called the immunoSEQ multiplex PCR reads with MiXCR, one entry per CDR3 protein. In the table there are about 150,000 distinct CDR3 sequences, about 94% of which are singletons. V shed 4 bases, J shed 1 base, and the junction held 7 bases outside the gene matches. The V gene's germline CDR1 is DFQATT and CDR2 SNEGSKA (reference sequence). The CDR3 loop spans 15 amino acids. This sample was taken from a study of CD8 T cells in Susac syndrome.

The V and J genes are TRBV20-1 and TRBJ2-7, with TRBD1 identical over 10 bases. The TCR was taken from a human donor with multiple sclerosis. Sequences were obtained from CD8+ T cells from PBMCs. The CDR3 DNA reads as TGCAGTGCTACCCGCCGGGACAGGGGATCCTACGAGCAGTACTTC. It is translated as CSATRRDRGSYEQYF.